This TCR beta chain was identified during a study of OX40 agonist ivuxolimab in advanced cancers. Study-wide points: The authors also found low normalized T-cell clonal expansion in some nonresponders.

Clones were sequenced by immunoSEQ multiplex PCR, and TCRdb holds only the in-frame ones, with some missing. The data show 15,000 or so clones, 65% to 80% seen once. V shed 2 bases and J shed 2 bases, with 9 bases lying between them. Germline values: CDR1 MNHEY, CDR2 SVGAGI. CDR3 size: 14 residues. A word on this clone: The antigen is unknown.

The origin of this receptor is an adult with an advanced solid tumor such as melanoma, head and neck, liver or kidney cancer. The rearrangement joins TRBV6-5 to TRBJ2-5; no clear D gene. Sequences were derived from CD4+ or CD8+ T cells sorted from blood, sampled in a trial of the OX40 agonist ivuxolimab. The CDR3 DNA follows: TGTGCCAGCAGTTACGGTTCAGAACAAGAGACCCAGTACTTC. Its translation: CASSYGSEQETQYF.